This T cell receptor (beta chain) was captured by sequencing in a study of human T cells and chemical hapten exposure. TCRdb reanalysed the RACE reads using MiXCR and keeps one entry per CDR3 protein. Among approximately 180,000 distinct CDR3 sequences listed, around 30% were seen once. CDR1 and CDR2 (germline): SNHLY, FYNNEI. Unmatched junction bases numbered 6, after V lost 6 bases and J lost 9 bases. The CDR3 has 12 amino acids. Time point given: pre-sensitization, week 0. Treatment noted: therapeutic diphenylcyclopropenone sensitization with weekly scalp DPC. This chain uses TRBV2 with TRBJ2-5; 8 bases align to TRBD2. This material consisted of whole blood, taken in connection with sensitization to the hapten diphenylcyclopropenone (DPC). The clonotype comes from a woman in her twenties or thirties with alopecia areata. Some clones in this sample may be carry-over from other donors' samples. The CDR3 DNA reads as TGTGCCAGCAGCCCCCCCGGGGGGGCCCAGTACTTC. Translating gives CASSPPGGAQYF.